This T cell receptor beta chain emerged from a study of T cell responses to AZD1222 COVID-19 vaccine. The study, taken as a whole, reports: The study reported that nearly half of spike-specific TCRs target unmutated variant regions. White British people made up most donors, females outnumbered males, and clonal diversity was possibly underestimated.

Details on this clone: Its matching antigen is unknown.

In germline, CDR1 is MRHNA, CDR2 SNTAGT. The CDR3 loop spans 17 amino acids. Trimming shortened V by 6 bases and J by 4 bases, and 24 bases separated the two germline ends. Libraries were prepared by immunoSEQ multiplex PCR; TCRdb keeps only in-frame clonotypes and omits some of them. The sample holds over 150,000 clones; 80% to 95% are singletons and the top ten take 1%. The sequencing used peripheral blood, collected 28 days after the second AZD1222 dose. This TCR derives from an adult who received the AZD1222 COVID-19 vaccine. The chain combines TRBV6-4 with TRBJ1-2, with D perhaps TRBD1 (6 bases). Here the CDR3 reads CASRPEGGRQGFYGYTF. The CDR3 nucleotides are TGTGCCAGCAGACCCGAGGGGGGGCGGCAAGGATTCTATGGCTACACCTTC.